The 24 T cell receptor beta chains presented below share a single source sample, sequenced in a study of T cell responses to AZD1222 COVID-19 vaccine. Sequencing was performed with immunoSEQ multiplex PCR; in TCRdb, only in-frame clones are kept and a portion is missing. The table lists about 200,000 clones, approximately 94% of them singletons. The sequencing used peripheral blood, collected on day 0 of MenACWY control vaccination. The receptors originated from an adult in good health.

The chain is built from TRBV6-1 and TRBJ1-3, with no clear D. V was shortened by 3 bases and J by 0 bases, with 9 bases between the two germline ends. The germline CDR1 and CDR2 sequences are MNHNS and SASEGT. The CDR3 is made up of 15 amino acids. CDR3 in amino acids: CASSDALYSGNTIYF. Written as DNA, the CDR3 is TGTGCCAGCAGTGATGCCCTGTACTCTGGAAACACCATATATTTT.

The gene calls are TRBV9 and TRBJ2-2, with D unclear. The CDR3 is made up of 12 amino acids. V gave up 5 bases and J gave up 6 bases, with 8 bases separating them. Germline-derived CDR1 and CDR2 are SGDLS and YYNGEE. The CDR3: CASRPDAGELFF. Written as DNA, the CDR3 is TGTGCCAGCAGACCTGACGCCGGGGAGCTGTTTTTT.

About this clone itself: Germline and junction disagree at one end, which may indicate a read error. J is TRBJ1-1 and V is TRBV7-2, with D perhaps TRBD1 (5 bases). Germline CDR1 and CDR2: SGHTA and FQGNSA. The CDR3 runs 15 residues. The CDR3 DNA is TGTGCCAGCAGCCCCATACAGGTTGTGAATACTGAAGCTTTCTTT. Translation gives CASSPIQVVNTEAFF.

This clone was detected only once. The chain combines TRBV4-3 with TRBJ2-3; 7 bases fit TRBD2. CDR1 and CDR2 from the germline V gene are LGHNA and YSLEER. After removal of 4 bases from V and 5 bases from J, the junction contained 6 bases not matched to a gene. This CDR3 is 14 amino acids long. The CDR3 DNA reads as TGCGCCAGCAGCCCCGGACTAGGAGAAGATACGCAGTATTTT. Its translation: CASSPGLGEDTQYF.

The CDR3 protein is CASIEPGEDTEAFF. Here the CDR3 DNA reads TGTGCCAGCATAGAGCCCGGGGAGGACACTGAAGCTTTCTTT. V usage is TRBV6-5 and J usage is TRBJ1-1; D not certain. The CDR3 length is 14 residues. The V and J ends lost 7 bases and 3 bases respectively, with 15 bases between them. Germline assignment: CDR1 MNHEY and CDR2 SVGAGI.

This sequence joins TRBV20-1 and TRBJ2-2; D uncertain. The CDR3 consists of 12 residues. CDR1 is DFQATT and CDR2 is SNEGSKA in the germline V gene (reference sequence). Trimming shortened V by 3 bases and J by 1 base, and 3 bases separated the two germline ends. DNA for the CDR3: TGCAGTGCTAGTTTGAACACCGGGGAGCTGTTTTTT. Its protein product is CSASLNTGELFF.

This chain uses TRBV7-6 with TRBJ1-3; 8 bases match TRBD1. The germline V gene has CDR1 SGHVS and CDR2 FNYEAQ. This CDR3 is 15 amino acids long. The V and J ends lost 5 bases and 2 bases, in that order; junction bases with no gene match: 5. The CDR3 spells CASSAQGAAGNTIYF. CDR3 in DNA: TGTGCCAGCAGCGCCCAGGGGGCCGCTGGAAACACCATATATTTT.

The J gene is TRBJ1-6, the V gene TRBV2; D gene unclear. V was shortened by 8 bases and J by 1 base, with 9 bases between the two germline ends. Germline V gene data show CDR1 as SNHLY and CDR2 as FYNNEI. This CDR3 region has 14 residues. The CDR3, as DNA: TGTGCCAGCTTATCTGATTCCTATAATTCACCCCTCCACTTT. Encoded protein: CASLSDSYNSPLHF.

For the CDR3, the DNA is TGTGCCAGCAGCTTTTCGAGGAATGAGCAGTTCTTC. It yields the protein CASSFSRNEQFF. This rearrangement joins TRBV5-6 to TRBJ2-1; D gene ambiguous. There are 12 residues in the CDR3. The V gene lost 2 bases and the J gene lost 7 bases, with 7 bases spanning the gap. Per the germline V gene, CDR1 is SGHDT and CDR2 is YYEEEE.

J is TRBJ2-3 and V is TRBV9, with 8 bases fitting TRBD2. Trimming took 4 bases from V and 2 from J; bases not matched to a gene: 15. This CDR3 contains 18 residues. Per the germline V gene, CDR1 is SGDLS and CDR2 is YYNGEE. CDR3 DNA sequence: TGTGCCAGCAGCCCAACCGCCCCAGCGGGGGTGTCCACAGATACGCAGTATTTT. Its protein is CASSPTAPAGVSTDTQYF.

The chain links TRBV5-6 to TRBJ2-7; D is unclear. With 4 bases removed from V and 3 bases from J, the gap between germline ends came to 14 bases. Germline CDR1 SGHDT, CDR2 YYEEEE. CDR3 length equals 14 residues. The CDR3 DNA sequence: TGTGCCAGCAGCAGACCCGGGCCAAACTACGAGCAGTACTTC. Its protein is CASSRPGPNYEQYF.

This sequence joins TRBV5-5 and TRBJ1-5, with D unresolved. CDR3 length: 15 residues. The V gene's germline CDR1 is SGHKS and CDR2 YYEKEE (reference sequence). With 0 bases removed from V and 7 bases from J, the gap between germline ends came to 14 bases. Here the CDR3 reads CASSLGTLGGQPQHF. The CDR3 DNA is TGTGCCAGCAGCTTGGGGACTCTGGGAGGCCAGCCCCAGCATTTT.

This clone was detected only once. V usage is TRBV19 and J usage is TRBJ1-2, with 8 bases lining up with TRBD1. Germline lookup yields CDR1 LNHDA and CDR2 SQIVND (reference sequence). J was trimmed by 4 bases and V by 5 bases; bases with no gene match: 15. The CDR3 spans 17 residues. The CDR3 bases are TGTGCCAGTAGTCTCGGCGACAGGGGTATCAGGGGCTATGGCTACACCTTC. Translation: CASSLGDRGIRGYGYTF.

V gene TRBV30 combines with J gene TRBJ1-4; 7 positions agree with TRBD1. Trimming took 7 bases from V and 4 from J; bases not matched to a gene: 15. In germline, CDR1 is GTSNPN, CDR2 SVGIG (reference sequence). This CDR3 spans 16 amino acids. The CDR3: CALSGTVIFGNEKLFF. The CDR3 DNA follows: TGTGCCTTAAGCGGGACAGTAATTTTTGGTAATGAAAAACTGTTTTTT.

The chain carries TRBV6-5 and TRBJ1-3; 9 bases line up with TRBD1. The V gene's germline CDR1 is MNHEY and CDR2 SVGAGI. This CDR3 is built from 12 residues. Trimming removed 8 bases from V and 8 bases from J; junction bases left unmatched: 4. CDR3 coding DNA: TGTGCCAGCCGGACAGGGGTGTACACCATATATTTT. As protein: CASRTGVYTIYF.

The V gene is TRBV6-2 or TRBV6-3, the J gene TRBJ1-5, with D uncertain. Trimming took 5 bases from V and 4 from J, leaving 12 bases between them. Germline V gene sequence: CDR1 MNHEY, CDR2 SVGEGT. The CDR3 loop spans 14 amino acids. This CDR3 is CASSPGQANQPQHF. The CDR3 DNA follows: TGTGCCAGCAGTCCCGGGCAGGCAAATCAGCCCCAGCATTTT.

V usage is TRBV5-5 and J usage is TRBJ1-1; D might be TRBD1 (5 bases). Germline V gene sequence: CDR1 SGHKS, CDR2 YYEKEE (reference sequence). V was clipped by 0 bases and J by 4 bases, with 13 bases between them. The CDR3 extends over 15 amino acids. The CDR3 coding sequence is TGTGCCAGCAGCTTGGGGCGTCGTGGGGCCACTGAAGCTTTCTTT. Its translation is CASSLGRRGATEAFF. The complete variable domain, with remaining parts taken from reference TRBV5-5 and TRBJ1-1, reads DAGVTQSPTHLIKTRGQQVTLRCSPISGHKSVSWYQQVLGQGPQFIFQYYEKEERGRGNFPDRFSARQFPNYSSELNVNALLLGDSALYLCASSLGRRGATEAFFGQGTRLTVV.

The chain employs TRBV4-3 and TRBJ1-2; D gene ambiguous. Trimming took off 0 bases at V and 3 bases at J, with 11 bases between the two ends. The CDR3 is 15 residues long. Per the germline V gene, CDR1 is LGHNA and CDR2 is YSLEER. CDR3 sequence reads: CASSQDSEGDYGYTF. CDR3 DNA: TGCGCCAGCAGCCAAGATTCAGAGGGAGACTATGGCTACACCTTC.

V is TRBV4-1 and J is TRBJ1-2; tentatively, D is TRBD1 (5 bases). Germline V gives CDR1 MGHRA, CDR2 YSYEKL. Trimming removed 4 bases at V and 2 bases at J, with 11 bases between. The length of the CDR3 is 14 residues. This chain's CDR3 is CASSPDQGNYGYTF. The CDR3 region has the DNA TGCGCCAGCAGCCCCGACCAGGGAAACTATGGCTACACCTTC.

This sequence joins TRBV28 and TRBJ2-5, with 12 positions matching TRBD2. The CDR3 covers 15 residues. With 4 bases clipped from V and 7 bases from J, the junction kept 7 bases outside the gene matches. CDR1 is MDHEN and CDR2 is SYDVKM in the germline V gene. CDR3 region: CASSSHGLAGRTQYF. CDR3 bases: TGTGCCAGCAGTTCCCACGGACTAGCGGGGAGGACCCAGTACTTC.

V usage is TRBV19 and J usage is TRBJ1-3; 7 bases align to TRBD1. J lost 1 base, V lost 7 bases, and 10 bases had no gene match. Per germline, CDR1 LNHDA and CDR2 SQIVND (reference sequence). This CDR3 is 16 amino acids long. The CDR3 protein is CASTSVGQASGNTIYF. The CDR3 region has the DNA TGTGCCAGTACCTCCGTCGGACAGGCTTCTGGAAACACCATATATTTT. Combining the CDR3 with reference TRBV19 and TRBJ1-3 gives the whole variable domain DGGITQSPKYLFRKEGQNVTLSCEQNLNHDAMYWYRQDPGQGLRLIYYSQIVNDFQKGDIAEGYSVSREKKESFPLTVTSAQKNPTAFYLCASTSVGQASGNTIYFGEGSWLTVV.

CDR3 DNA: TGTGCCACCAGCAGACGGGCAGGGACCACGACTGAAGCTTTCTTT. Translating gives CATSRRAGTTTEAFF. The chain couples TRBV15 to TRBJ1-1, with D possibly being TRBD1 (5 bases). Germline lookup yields CDR1 LNHNV and CDR2 YYDKDF (reference sequence). V lost 2 bases to trimming and J lost 5 bases, with 15 bases between them. The CDR3 extends over 15 amino acids.

In this sample, this clone turned up once. The rearrangement links TRBV28 to TRBJ1-2, with 10 bases fitting TRBD1. Looked up from germline, CDR1 is MDHEN and CDR2 is SYDVKM. J lost 2 bases, V lost 3 bases, and 3 bases had no gene match. This CDR3 region has 15 residues. CDR3 in amino acids: CASSFRDRGNYGYTF. CDR3 coding DNA: TGTGCCAGCAGTTTCCGGGACAGGGGAAACTATGGCTACACCTTC.

This CDR3 is CASSERQGTIVGNQPQHF. The CDR3 nucleotides are TGTGCCAGCAGTGAGCGACAGGGTACTATCGTTGGCAATCAGCCCCAGCATTTT. The rearrangement uses TRBV2 and TRBJ1-5; TRBD1 matches at 7 bases. The V gene end was trimmed by 3 bases and the J gene end by 2 bases; junction bases not matched to a gene: 13. Per the germline V gene, CDR1 is SNHLY and CDR2 is FYNNEI. The CDR3 totals 18 residues.